The entry below describes one T cell receptor beta chain. Autoimmune disease history or systemic immunosuppression barred patients. At baseline, cycle 4 day 1, and cycle 7 day 1, blood was sampled. The CDR3 runs 16 residues. The V end lost 3 bases, the J end lost 1 base, and 13 bases lay between the germline ends. In germline, CDR1 is MDHEN, CDR2 SYDVKM. Method: immunoSEQ multiplex PCR; TCRdb's copy keeps in-frame clones and lacks some. The sample yields tens of thousands of clones, around 88% seen once. These data are taken from a study of OX40 agonist ivuxolimab in advanced cancers. Across the whole study: Checkpoint inhibitors had been given previously to 40% of patients.

This TCR came from an adult with an advanced solid tumor such as melanoma, head and neck, liver or kidney cancer. The rearrangement links TRBV28 to TRBJ2-4; D call uncertain. The source was CD4+ or CD8+ T cells sorted from blood, collected in a trial of the OX40 agonist ivuxolimab. This CDR3 reads CASSLISFAAKNIQYF. The CDR3 DNA sequence: TGTGCCAGCAGTTTGATCAGCTTCGCGGCCAAAAACATTCAGTACTTC.